This T cell receptor beta chain stems from a study of OX40 agonist ivuxolimab in advanced cancers. Germline V gives CDR1 LNHNV, CDR2 YYDKDF (reference sequence). V lost 0 bases to trimming and J lost 1 base, with 22 bases between them. This CDR3 spans 19 amino acids. Produced via immunoSEQ multiplex PCR; TCRdb's table is partial and in-frame only. The table includes about 78,000 clones, around 87% detected once. The origin of this receptor is an adult with an advanced solid tumor such as melanoma, head and neck, liver or kidney cancer. V usage is TRBV15 and J usage is TRBJ2-7; TRBD2 is a possible D gene (6 bases). The material sequenced was CD4+ or CD8+ T cells sorted from blood, taken in a trial of the OX40 agonist ivuxolimab. CDR3 amino acids: CATSRDKGWGRSMSYEQYF. The CDR3 bases are TGTGCCACCAGCAGAGATAAAGGTTGGGGGAGGTCAATGTCCTACGAGCAGTACTTC.